This T cell receptor (beta chain) was sequenced for a study of post-analysis software for immune sequencing data (dated by TCRdb to the mid-2010s). In terms of the full investigation: Relapsing-remitting, secondary progressive and progressive-relapsing multiple sclerosis were recorded as disease courses, and subtype annotation was lacking for some patients. A subset of samples was prepared in parallel using single-end sample barcoding, then pooled and co-amplified after Illumina adapter ligation. The patient repertoires were set against 10 or so previously published healthy control repertoires from donors whose ages ranged from 6 to 25 years.

To demonstrate the VDJtools post-analysis software, TCR beta repertoires were profiled from the peripheral blood of about 13 young patients with multiple sclerosis. The multiple sclerosis patients were children and adolescents ranging in age from roughly 6 to 16 years. The library was made by PCR. This sample was sequenced with an Illumina HiSeq 2500. Unique molecular identifiers were incorporated into TCR beta cDNA libraries to reduce PCR and sequencing biases. About 500,000 cDNA molecules were obtained for every 1 to 10 million input T cells, so each molecule roughly corresponded to one T cell. The same protocol used for the earlier healthy control dataset was applied to prepare and sequence the patient libraries. Samples belonging to the same batch were prepared together, multiplexed and sequenced on a shared HiSeq lane. In the authors' own workflow: Raw barcoded reads were processed with MIGEC, and single-read molecular identifier groups were discarded before consensus assembly and CDR3 extraction. VDJtools was used for post-analysis of the clonotype tables, and diversity was normalized by down-sampling every dataset to the size of the smallest sample. Repertoire overlap clustering matched CDR3 amino acid but not nucleotide sequences to correct batch-related cross-sample contamination. TCRdb reworked the public reads: Q25 trimming with fastp, MiXCR clone assembly, productive beta chains retained. Rows with a matching CDR3 protein are joined into one entry that keeps the most common DNA and genes. The V and J calls reflect TCRdb's pipeline rather than the authors' work. Recorded for this sample are about 560,000 distinct CDR3 sequences; 44% of them occurred a single time. The ten largest clones represent 1.5% to 2% of the sample.

About this clonotype: Its target antigen remains unknown. The junction differs from germline at one of its ends, possibly a read error.

On the study overall, not on this receptor specifically: Compared with controls, multiple sclerosis patients had significantly lower normalized Chao1 diversity, a finding suggesting substantial peripheral T-cell clonal expansion. The multiple sclerosis patient group was slightly younger than the control group. Direct clustering with F measure revealed strong co-clustering of samples prepared in the same batch, which led to a batch-effect correction.

The sequence derives from a girl aged 5-17 years with multiple sclerosis. The specimen was blood.

The CDR3 corresponds to CASSSSNGTLEKRFF. The DNA reads TGTGCCAGCAGTTCCTCCAACGGGACACTCGAAAAACGGTTTTTT. Recombination joined TRBV12-3 or TRBV12-4 with TRBJ1-4; possibly the D gene is TRBD1, per 6 matching bases. The CDR3 sequence holds 15 residues, the cysteine and phenylalanine included. Just CDR3 DNA is preserved here, 45 bases in frame from base 1.